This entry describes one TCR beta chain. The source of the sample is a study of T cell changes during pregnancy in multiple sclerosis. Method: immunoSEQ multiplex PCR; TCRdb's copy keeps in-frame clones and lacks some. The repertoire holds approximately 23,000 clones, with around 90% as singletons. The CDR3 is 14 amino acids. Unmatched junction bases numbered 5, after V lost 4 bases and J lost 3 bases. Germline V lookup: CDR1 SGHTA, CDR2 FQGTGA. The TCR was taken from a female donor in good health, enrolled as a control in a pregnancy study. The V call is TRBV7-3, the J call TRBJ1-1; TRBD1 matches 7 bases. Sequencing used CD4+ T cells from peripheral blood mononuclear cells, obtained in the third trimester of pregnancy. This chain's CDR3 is CASSSARGDTEAFF. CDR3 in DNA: TGTGCCAGCAGCTCAGCCAGGGGGGACACTGAAGCTTTCTTT.